Reported below is one T cell receptor (beta chain). This record comes from a study of blood T cell repertoires in COVID-19. Study details: The study drew acute and convalescent COVID-19 samples from the United States, Italy and Spain. In each case, the material was cDNA or gDNA derived from T cells, B-cell-depleted T cells, or PBMCs.

Method: immunoSEQ multiplex PCR; TCRdb's copy keeps in-frame clones and lacks some. Among 240,000 or so clones, 88% were seen once, and the ten largest hold around 0.98%. This CDR3 contains 14 residues. CDR1 and CDR2 from the germline V gene are MNHEY and SVGAGI. V was clipped by 8 bases and J by 1 base; unmatched bases: 8. The sample was peripheral blood. This rearrangement joins TRBV6-5 to TRBJ2-7, with 7 nucleotides matching TRBD2. This clonotype originated in a woman aged 35 to 49 who had recovered from COVID-19. The CDR3 DNA sequence: TGTGCCAGCGCCGAGTCGGGGGGTTCCTACGAGCAGTACTTC. Protein: CASAESGGSYEQYF.